The TCR beta chain under discussion was sequenced for a study of T-cell memory formation after mild COVID-19. About the research overall: Clusters of TCRs were largely donor specific.

Study-wide results and limits: Second-wave clones reaching peak frequency on day 37 lacked confirmed SARS-CoV-2 specificity. Clones that got smaller from day 15 to 85 had even CD4/CD8, while clones growing later tipped toward CD4+.

The table lists this clonotype with a few counts. Its cognate antigen is unknown. From germline, CDR1 is SEHNR and CDR2 FQNEAQ (reference sequence). The CDR3 runs to 14 residues. V shed 7 bases and J shed 0 bases, with 9 bases lying between them. UMIs and sample barcodes were carried by the TCR alpha and TCR beta cDNA libraries that 5'RACE produced using constant-segment primers. Each CDR3 protein is one row after TCRdb ran MiXCR on the 5' RACE reads. The sample has about 470,000 distinct CDR3 sequences; roughly 25% are singletons. The source of this sequence is an adult woman who had mild COVID-19 (a few samples of this study predate the infection). Cell type and time point are not known. The sequenced sample consisted of PBMCs or a T cell subset sorted from them (not recorded which). The V and J genes are TRBV7-9 and TRBJ2-2; D not resolved. CDR3 in DNA: TGTGCCAGCACTAGGACCCCGAACACCGGGGAGCTGTTTTTT. Protein sequence: CASTRTPNTGELFF.